This is a list of T cell receptor beta chains from one sample in a study of early T cells in non-severe SARS-CoV-2 infection. TCRdb independently ran MiXCR on the 5' RACE reads; one entry per CDR3 protein. Among roughly 30,000 distinct CDR3 sequences, approximately 6% were seen once, and the ten largest hold around 34%. This sample comprised whole blood, obtained at baseline. These receptors all stem from an adult who was a healthcare worker with PCR-confirmed SARS-CoV-2 infection or an uninfected control (not recorded which). Each CDR3 is given with its conserved first and last residue. D genes are given only for firm matches. Clone size is not always given. Where it is, it says once, few, many or a class for expanded clones.

clone_size j_call d_call v_call cdr3_nt cdr3_aa
many TRBJ2-3 - TRBV2 TGTGCCAGCAGTGATGTGGGGAGCACAGATACGCAGTATTTT CASSDVGSTDTQYF
many TRBJ1-1 TRBD1 TRBV29-1 TGCAGCGTAGCTGACAGGGCGAACACTGAAGCTTTCTTT CSVADRANTEAFF
many TRBJ1-4 TRBD1 TRBV20-1 TGCAGTGCTCCGGGACAGCCCACAACTAATGAAAAACTGTTTTTT CSAPGQPTTNEKLFF
many TRBJ2-3 TRBD2 TRBV10-3 TGTGCCATCACGACTAGCGTCTTCACAGATACGCAGTATTTT CAITTSVFTDTQYF
many TRBJ2-5 - TRBV11-2 TGTGCCAGCAGCTCTGGACCATGGGGAGAGACCCAGTACTTC CASSSGPWGETQYF
- TRBJ2-1 - TRBV11-2 TGTGCCAGCAGCTTAGGGGGGGACCCATACAATGAGCAGTTCTTC CASSLGGDPYNEQFF
many TRBJ2-1 TRBD1 TRBV2 TGTGCCAGCACCCCTCTAGGGACAGGGAGCTCCTACAATGAGCAGTTCTTC CASTPLGTGSSYNEQFF
many TRBJ1-2 - TRBV12-3/TRBV12-4 TGTGCCAGCAGTCCTCAACACGGGGCAACCTATGGCTACACCTTC CASSPQHGATYGYTF
many TRBJ2-5 - TRBV7-9 TGTGCCAGCAGCTTAGTAGGTCCAGGGAAAGAGACCCAGTACTTC CASSLVGPGKETQYF
- TRBJ1-4 - TRBV9 TGTGCCAGCAGTACATCCGCCCAGGGTGAAAAACTGTTTTTT CASSTSAQGEKLFF
many TRBJ2-5 TRBD1 TRBV19 TGTGCCAGTAGTATGACAGGGGAAGAGACCCAGTACTTC CASSMTGEETQYF
- TRBJ2-5 - TRBV24-1 TGTGCCACCAGTGATTACAGGGAGGGGACCCAGTACTTC CATSDYREGTQYF
- TRBJ2-1 - TRBV20-1 TGCAGTGCCGGGTACAATGAGCAGTTCTTC CSAGYNEQFF
many TRBJ2-2 TRBD2 TRBV19 TGTGCCAGCCGTGGACTAGCGGGGAGGAACACCGGGGAGCTGTTTTTT CASRGLAGRNTGELFF
many TRBJ1-1 - TRBV6-6 TGTGCCAGCAGTTACTCGAGTAACACTGAAGCTTTCTTT CASSYSSNTEAFF
many TRBJ2-3 - TRBV6-5 TGTGCCAGCAGTTACTCAGGAAGGGCCAGCACAGATACGCAGTATTTT CASSYSGRASTDTQYF
many TRBJ1-2 TRBD1 TRBV6-2/TRBV6-3 TGTGCCAGCAGTCCTCCGGGACAGCCTTATGGCTACACCTTC CASSPPGQPYGYTF
many TRBJ1-4 - TRBV20-1 TGCAGTGCTTTAAACCCCGAAAAACTGTTTTTT CSALNPEKLFF
many TRBJ1-5 TRBD1 TRBV5-6 TGTGCCAGCAGCTTGGGGGGACAGGGTAACAATCAGCCCCAGCATTTT CASSLGGQGNNQPQHF
many TRBJ2-5 TRBD1 TRBV7-6 TGTGCCAGCAGCCCTCAAGACAGGGCAGAGACCCAGTACTTC CASSPQDRAETQYF
- TRBJ2-3 - TRBV20-1 TGCAGTGCTAGAGCCCCCCCGGTGGCGGGTTTTGGATATGATACGCAGTATTTT CSARAPPVAGFGYDTQYF
many TRBJ1-5 TRBD1 TRBV7-8 TGTGCCAGCAGCTCCTCCCCGGACAGGGGGCCTCAGCCCCAGCATTTT CASSSSPDRGPQPQHF
many TRBJ2-3 - TRBV18 TGTGCCAGCTCGCCAATCGGTTTCTCGGGGGATACGCAGTATTTT CASSPIGFSGDTQYF
many TRBJ1-1 - TRBV10-3 TGTGCCACCAAGGGGGGGAACACTGAAGCTTTCTTT CATKGGNTEAFF
many TRBJ2-7 - TRBV28 TGTGCCAGCAGTGGAAGTAGGGGTCACTACGAGCAGTACTTC CASSGSRGHYEQYF
many TRBJ2-1 TRBD2 TRBV20-1 TGCAGTGCTCCCCGGACTAGCGGGGCCTACAATGAGCAGTTCTTC CSAPRTSGAYNEQFF
many TRBJ2-3 - TRBV28 TGTGCCAGCAGGCTACGTGCTGGGACAGATACGCAGTATTTT CASRLRAGTDTQYF
many TRBJ1-5 - TRBV11-2 TGTGCCAGCAGCTTAGATATAACAGGGAATCAGCCCCAGCATTTT CASSLDITGNQPQHF
many TRBJ2-3 TRBD1 TRBV11-1 TGTGCCAGCAGCAATGGACAGGGGTCAGATACGCAGTATTTT CASSNGQGSDTQYF
many TRBJ2-7 - TRBV6-1 TGTGCCAGCAGTGGGGCGAGCGCCGGGCAAGGAACCTACGAGCAGTACTTC CASSGASAGQGTYEQYF
many TRBJ2-1 - TRBV7-6 TGTGCCAGCAGCTTAGGTCCGGGGAGGTCCTACAATGAGCAGTTCTTC CASSLGPGRSYNEQFF
many TRBJ2-2 TRBD2 TRBV11-2 TGTGCCAGCAGCTTAGTAGCTAGCGGAGCCGGGGAGCTGTTTTTT CASSLVASGAGELFF
- TRBJ2-7 - TRBV28 TGTGTCAGCAGCCCCTCCCCCTTACTAGCATACACCTCCTACGAGCAGTACTTC CVSSPSPLLAYTSYEQYF
many TRBJ1-1 - TRBV5-5 TGTGCCAGCAGCCTGGAACTTACCCCGGGACCGGAGACCCCGAACACTGAAGCTTTCTTT CASSLELTPGPETPNTEAFF
many TRBJ1-5 - TRBV12-3/TRBV12-4 TGTGCCAGCACCCAACAGGGAATTCAGCCCCAGCATTTT CASTQQGIQPQHF
many TRBJ2-1 - TRBV7-7 TGTGCTAGCAGCTTGGGTCCAGCGGGCCCAAACAATGAGCAGTTCTTC CASSLGPAGPNNEQFF
many TRBJ2-1 TRBD2 TRBV11-2 TGTGCCAGCAGCCCGACTAGCGGGAACCCAAAGGACAATGAGCAGTTCTTC CASSPTSGNPKDNEQFF
- TRBJ2-6 TRBD2 TRBV10-3 TGTGCCATCAGTGAAGCTAGCGGGAGCTCTGGGGCCAACGTCCTGACTTTC CAISEASGSSGANVLTF
many TRBJ2-1 - TRBV24-1 TGTGCCACCAGTGATTGGTACAGGGTATACAATGAGCAGTTCTTC CATSDWYRVYNEQFF
few TRBJ2-5 - TRBV11-2 TGTGCCAGCAGTCTCTCCAGGGGAGGGGAGACCCAGTACTTC CASSLSRGGETQYF
- TRBJ2-1 - TRBV7-3 TGTGCCAGCAGCCCTTCCGGGAGCCCTCTGTTCTTC CASSPSGSPLFF
- TRBJ2-2 - TRBV4-1 TGCGCCAGCAGCCAAGATCACAACAGGAACGCCGGGGAGCTGTTTTTT CASSQDHNRNAGELFF
many TRBJ2-3 TRBD2 TRBV12-3/TRBV12-4 TGTGCCAGCAGTCCACGTCTAGCGGGAGGTGCAGATACGCAGTATTTT CASSPRLAGGADTQYF
- TRBJ1-2 - TRBV7-2 TGTGCCAGCAGCTTAGAAAATCTGAGATATGGCTACACCTTC CASSLENLRYGYTF
many TRBJ2-3 TRBD2 TRBV5-1 TGCGCCAGCAGAGCGCTAGCGGGGGGCTCGGATACGCAGTATTTT CASRALAGGSDTQYF
- TRBJ2-1 TRBD2 TRBV6-2/TRBV6-3 TGTGCCAGCAGCCAACCCCCCGCGGGGGGCCACAATGAGCAGTTCTTC CASSQPPAGGHNEQFF
few TRBJ2-3 TRBD1 TRBV29-1 TGCAGCGTTCCAGGGGGTGCGGCAGATACGCAGTATTTT CSVPGGAADTQYF
many TRBJ1-1 - TRBV19 TGTGCCAGTAGTGATGGGGGGGAAGCTTTCTTT CASSDGGEAFF
- TRBJ2-5 TRBD2 TRBV15 TGTGCCACCAGCCGATGGACTAGCGGCAAAGAGACCCAGTACTTC CATSRWTSGKETQYF
many TRBJ1-1 - TRBV11-1 TGTGCCAGCACCCCTTTCGGGCGCACTGAAGCTTTCTTT CASTPFGRTEAFF
many TRBJ2-7 TRBD2 TRBV3-1 TGTGCCAGCAGCCCGATAGCGGGACCCACCCCCGTCGAGCAGTACTTC CASSPIAGPTPVEQYF
- TRBJ2-5 - TRBV3-1 TGTGCCAGCAGCGAGCGAGGAGAGACCCAGTACTTC CASSERGETQYF
many TRBJ1-5 - TRBV19 TGTGCCAGTAGTATCGGCTGGCAGCCCCAGCATTTT CASSIGWQPQHF
few TRBJ2-7 - TRBV10-2 TGCGCCAGCAGTGAGTCCGGACGGATTATAGAGCAGTACTTC CASSESGRIIEQYF
many TRBJ2-7 - TRBV10-3 TGTGCCATCAGTGGGGGAAGGGACGGGGTCGTCGAGCAGTACTTC CAISGGRDGVVEQYF
many TRBJ2-2 - TRBV7-2 TGTGCCAGCAGCTTAGAAGGTACAACCACCGGGGAGCTGTTTTTT CASSLEGTTTGELFF
many TRBJ2-7 - TRBV3-1 TGTGCCAGCAGCCCCGCGCCTAACGACTACGAGCAGTACTTC CASSPAPNDYEQYF
- TRBJ2-3 TRBD2 TRBV5-1 TGCGCCAGCAGGACTAGCGGGAGACCCACAGATACGCAGTATTTT CASRTSGRPTDTQYF
few TRBJ1-1 - TRBV6-5 TGTGCCAGCAGTTGGGCGACAGGGAACACTGAAGCTTTCTTT CASSWATGNTEAFF
many TRBJ1-1 - TRBV27 TGTGCCAGCAGTTACACGGCGGCGGGGGTTGAAGCTTTCTTT CASSYTAAGVEAFF